The rows below give T cell receptor beta chains drawn from one sample of a study of beta chain features in type 1 diabetes. Data came from immunoSEQ multiplex PCR; TCRdb stores just in-frame clones and leaves some out. Of some 900,000 clones in the sample, 15% to 20% were seen once. The material sequenced was naive CD4+ T cells from blood. The receptors here all came from a woman aged 18-29 years in good health. The CDR3 runs from the conserved cysteine through the conserved F or W. Each record gives: CDR3 length, D gene, J gene, clone size, V gene, CDR3 DNA, CDR3 protein. D genes are given only for firm matches. Only part of the rows carry a size: once, few, many, or a class if the clone is expanded.

>14|TRBD2|TRBJ2-7|few|TRBV2
TGTGCCAGCAGTGTCCTAGCGGGAGTCTACGAGCAGTACTTC
CASSVLAGVYEQYF
>13|-|TRBJ2-7|few|TRBV7-2
TGTGCCAGCAGCTTAGCTCGGGACTACGAGCAGTACTTC
CASSLARDYEQYF
>11|-|TRBJ2-7|few|TRBV20-1
TGCAGTGCTAGAGGCTACTACGAGCAGTACTTC
CSARGYYEQYF
>12|-|TRBJ2-1|-|TRBV28
TGTGCCAGCAGTCAGACAGCCTATGAGCAGTTCTTC
CASSQTAYEQFF
>12|-|TRBJ2-5|-|TRBV5-4
TGTGCCAGCAGGGACAGCCAAGAGACCCAGTACTTC
CASRDSQETQYF
>13|-|TRBJ2-2|-|TRBV7-9
TGTGCCAGCACCTCGGGGGTGGCCGGGGAGCTGTTTTTT
CASTSGVAGELFF
>15|TRBD2|TRBJ2-2|few|TRBV7-7
TGTGCTAGCAGCCCGAGCGGGAGTGGGCCCGGGGAGCTGTTTTTT
CASSPSGSGPGELFF
>16|TRBD1|TRBJ2-1|-|TRBV7-2
TGTGCCAGCAGCCCCCGCCGGACAGGGGTCTACAATGAGCAGTTCTTC
CASSPRRTGVYNEQFF
>11|-|TRBJ2-1|few|TRBV29-1
TGCAGCGTTGGGGTCTACAATGAGCAGTTCTTC
CSVGVYNEQFF
>16|TRBD1|TRBJ1-4|-|TRBV9
TGTGCCAGCAGCGTCTCGACGGGACAGGGAGGTGAAAAACTGTTTTTT
CASSVSTGQGGEKLFF
>14|TRBD2|TRBJ2-2|-|TRBV6-1
TGTGCCACCCTAGGGCTAGCGGGCACCGGGGAGCTGTTTTTT
CATLGLAGTGELFF
>12|-|TRBJ2-1|few|TRBV7-9
TGTGCCAGCAGCTTAGAGTCTAAGGGGCAGTTCTTC
CASSLESKGQFF
>11|-|TRBJ2-5|few|TRBV20-1
TGCAGTGCCCACAGAACGGAGACCCAGTACTTC
CSAHRTETQYF
>18|TRBD1|TRBJ1-4|-|TRBV5-1
TGCGCCAGCAGCGTCGGACAGGGTTGGCGGTCAACTAATGAAAAACTGTTTTTT
CASSVGQGWRSTNEKLFF
>14|-|TRBJ2-2|-|TRBV7-9
TGTGCCAGCAGCTTCTCACTAAACACCGGGGAGCTGTTTTTT
CASSFSLNTGELFF
>15|-|TRBJ2-1|-|TRBV5-6
TGTGCCAGCAGCTTGGGGGTCAAGGGATACAATGAGCAGTTCTTC
CASSLGVKGYNEQFF
>14|TRBD2|TRBJ2-7|few|TRBV18
TGTGCCAGCTCAAGCGGGAGAGACCGCTACGAGCAGTACTTC
CASSSGRDRYEQYF
>13|-|TRBJ1-2|few|TRBV2
TGTGCCAGCAGTGAGCAGGGAAACTATGGCTACACCTTC
CASSEQGNYGYTF
>16|TRBD2|TRBJ2-1|-|TRBV7-9
TGTGCCAGCAGCTTATCCCAGTCCGGGGGAGGGAATGAGCAGTTCTTC
CASSLSQSGGGNEQFF
>15|TRBD1|TRBJ2-7|few|TRBV5-1
TGCGCCAGCAGCTTAGGACAGGCCGAAACCTACGAGCAGTACTTC
CASSLGQAETYEQYF
>15|-|TRBJ2-2|few|TRBV11-1
TGTGCCAGCAGCTTAGCACCGGGCGTCTACGGGGAGCTGTTTTTT
CASSLAPGVYGELFF
>12|-|TRBJ1-4|few|TRBV21-1
TGTGCCAGCGGGCCAACGAGTGAAAAACTGTTTTTT
CASGPTSEKLFF
>13|-|TRBJ2-7|-|TRBV18
TGTGCCAGCTCACCGGGACTGAACTACGAGCAGTACTTC
CASSPGLNYEQYF
>14|-|TRBJ2-2|few|TRBV5-1
TGCGCCAGCAGCTTGCCTGCGGGAACCGGGGAGCTGTTTTTT
CASSLPAGTGELFF
>15|TRBD1|TRBJ1-1|-|TRBV10-1
TGCGCCAGCCGCCCAAAGACAGGGCTGAACACTGAAGCTTTCTTT
CASRPKTGLNTEAFF
>13|-|TRBJ2-6|-|TRBV14
TGTGCCATCAGAAATTCAGGGGCCAACGTCCTGACTTTC
CAIRNSGANVLTF
>14|-|TRBJ2-3|few|TRBV7-9
TGTGCCAGCACATCTAGGGGGTACACAGATACGCAGTATTTT
CASTSRGYTDTQYF
>15|TRBD1|TRBJ2-7|-|TRBV7-2
TGTGCCAGCAGCTTAGTTTGGACAGGGACCTACGAGCAGTACTTC
CASSLVWTGTYEQYF
>15|TRBD2|TRBJ2-1|few|TRBV7-2
TGTGCCAGCAGCGTCGGACTAGCCGTATACAATGAGCAGTTCTTC
CASSVGLAVYNEQFF
>16|TRBD1|TRBJ1-2|-|TRBV4-3
TGCGCCAGCAGCCATGATTGGACAGGAAATAACTATGGCTACACCTTC
CASSHDWTGNNYGYTF
>17|TRBD2|TRBJ2-1|-|TRBV5-1
TGCGCCAGCAGCTTGGCCTCAACTAGCGGAGCATACAATGAGCAGTTCTTC
CASSLASTSGAYNEQFF
>14|TRBD2|TRBJ2-7|-|TRBV28
TGTGCCAGCAGGAGCGGGGGTCCGACCTACGAGCAGTACTTC
CASRSGGPTYEQYF
>16|TRBD2|TRBJ2-7|-|TRBV28
TGTGCCAGCAGTTCCCCTCTAGCGGGCTCCTCCTACGAGCAGTACTTC
CASSSPLAGSSYEQYF
>15|TRBD2|TRBJ2-1|few|TRBV4-2
TGTGCCAGCAGCCCCACTAGCGGGAGTAAGTATGAGCAGTTCTTC
CASSPTSGSKYEQFF
>15|TRBD1|TRBJ1-5|-|TRBV7-2
TGTGCCAGCAGCCCCCGGACAGGAGGATTGGAGCCCCAGCATTTT
CASSPRTGGLEPQHF
>15|TRBD1|TRBJ2-7|few|TRBV11-2
TGTGCCAGCAGCGGTGTGGTTGGACAGGGCTACGAGCAGTACTTC
CASSGVVGQGYEQYF
>16|-|TRBJ2-1|few|TRBV19
TGTGCCAGTAGTATGGGGGCCAGGGGTCCCTACAATGAGCAGTTCTTC
CASSMGARGPYNEQFF
>13|-|TRBJ1-2|few|TRBV2
TGTGCCAGCAGTGGGTACAGCAACTATGGCTACACCTTC
CASSGYSNYGYTF
>14|TRBD2|TRBJ2-7|-|TRBV9
TGTGCCAGCAGCGAGGGACTAGCGGGCTACGAGCAGTACTTC
CASSEGLAGYEQYF
>15|-|TRBJ2-7|few|TRBV11-2
TGTGCCAGCAGCTTAGATCTAGTACAGTCCTACGAGCAGTACTTC
CASSLDLVQSYEQYF
>13|-|TRBJ2-2|few|TRBV6-5
TGTGCCAGCAGTTACTGGGGAACCGGGGAGCTGTTTTTT
CASSYWGTGELFF
>13|-|TRBJ1-2|-|TRBV7-3
TGTGCCAGCAGCTCACAGGGATCTCGGGGCTACACCTTC
CASSSQGSRGYTF
>14|-|TRBJ2-2|few|TRBV4-1
TGCGCCAGCAGCCAAGATCCCGACACCGGGGAGCTGTTTTTT
CASSQDPDTGELFF
>11|-|TRBJ2-1|-|TRBV2
TGTGCCAGCAGTGAAGCGCCTCGGCAGTTCTTC
CASSEAPRQFF
>14|TRBD1|TRBJ1-1|few|TRBV27
TGTGCCAGCAGTTTGCGAACAGGGGGCACTGAAGCTTTCTTT
CASSLRTGGTEAFF